One sample yielded the 21 T cell receptor beta chains listed below, sequenced in a study of technical replicates of blood from a few donors. Method: immunoSEQ multiplex PCR; TCRdb's copy keeps in-frame clones and lacks some. The sample has more than 65,000 clones, about 97% seen once. The sequencing input was T cells isolated from PBMCs. Source of these receptors: a human donor in good health.

J is TRBJ1-4 and V is TRBV27; tentatively, D is TRBD1 (6 bases). The CDR3 is 16 residues long. The germline V gene encodes CDR1 MNHEY and CDR2 SMNVEV (reference sequence). Deletions cut 1 base from V and 8 bases from J, with 17 bases between. CDR3 region: CASSLLKGGAREKLFF. Here the CDR3 DNA reads TGTGCCAGCAGTTTATTGAAAGGGGGAGCTAGGGAAAAACTGTTTTTT.

This chain joins TRBV10-3 and TRBJ1-1; a weak D match, TRBD1 (5 bases). Trimming removed 4 bases at V and 4 bases at J, with 10 bases between. The germline gives CDR1 ENHRY, CDR2 SYGVKD. The CDR3 is 13 amino acids. DNA for the CDR3: TGTGCCATCAGTGTTGTCAGGGCCACTGAAGCTTTCTTT. Residues: CAISVVRATEAFF.

The genes are TRBV28 and TRBJ2-7; D may be TRBD2 (6 bases). The germline V gene encodes CDR1 MDHEN and CDR2 SYDVKM. CDR3 length equals 15 residues. V was trimmed by 3 bases and J by 0 bases, leaving 12 bases between them. CDR3 in DNA: TGTGCCAGCAGTTTGCCGGGACTCAACTCCTACGAGCAGTACTTC. Residues: CASSLPGLNSYEQYF.

This chain joins TRBV18 and TRBJ1-3, with 8 positions matching TRBD1. This CDR3 is built from 16 residues. The germline V gene encodes CDR1 KGHSH and CDR2 LQKENI. With 3 bases clipped from V and 0 bases from J, the junction kept 4 bases outside the gene matches. This CDR3 reads CASSPGTGGSGNTIYF. CDR3 DNA: TGTGCCAGCTCACCGGGAACAGGGGGCTCTGGAAACACCATATATTTT.

The V and J genes are TRBV9 and TRBJ2-5; D is unresolved. There are 15 residues in the CDR3. In germline, CDR1 is SGDLS, CDR2 YYNGEE. Trimming took 4 bases from V and 4 from J, leaving 17 bases between them. The CDR3 spells CASSNRELSLETQYF. The DNA of the CDR3 is TGTGCCAGCAGCAACCGAGAATTGAGTTTAGAGACCCAGTACTTC.

The chain recombines TRBV4-2 with TRBJ1-5; D uncertain. Trimming shortened V by 5 bases and J by 4 bases, and 9 bases separated the two germline ends. This CDR3 has 13 residues. Per the germline V gene, CDR1 is LGHNA and CDR2 is YNFKEQ. This CDR3 reads CASSSGINQPQHF. CDR3 coding DNA: TGTGCCAGCAGCTCGGGGATTAATCAGCCCCAGCATTTT.

The chain has TRBV7-9 and TRBJ2-7; 7 bases are a match to TRBD2. This CDR3 has 12 residues. Germline CDR1 SEHNR, CDR2 FQNEAQ (reference sequence). The junction had 1 base not matched to a gene; V was cut back by 3 bases and J by 5 bases. As DNA, the CDR3 is TGTGCCAGCAGCTTTACTAGCGACGAGCAGTACTTC. Its protein product is CASSFTSDEQYF. Supplemented by reference TRBV7-9 and TRBJ2-7, the full variable domain reads DTGVSQNPRHKITKRGQNVTFRCDPISEHNRLYWYRQTLGQGPEFLTYFQNEAQLEKSRLLSDRFSAERPKGSFSTLEIQRTEQGDSAMYLCASSFTSDEQYFGPGTRLTVT.

This chain joins TRBV6-1 and TRBJ1-5; D is undetermined. Germline CDR1 reads MNHNS; CDR2 reads SASEGT. The CDR3 sequence is 15 residues long. V was trimmed by 2 bases and J by 1 base, leaving 9 bases between them. The chain's CDR3 is CASSEIGNSNQPQHF. The CDR3 bases are TGTGCCAGCAGTGAAATTGGCAACAGCAATCAGCCCCAGCATTTT.

The CDR3 reads CASSLAGTYSYEQYF. CDR3 coding DNA: TGTGCCAGCAGCTTAGCGGGGACTTACTCCTACGAGCAGTACTTC. The chain is built from TRBV13 and TRBJ2-7, with a possible D match to TRBD2 (6 bases). The V end lost 1 base, the J end lost 0 bases, and 10 bases lay between the germline ends. Germline V gene lookup returns CDR1 PRHDT and CDR2 FYEKMQ (reference sequence). CDR3 size: 15 residues.

This clone appeared a single time. The rearrangement uses TRBV27 and TRBJ2-3, with D unclear. CDR1 MNHEY and CDR2 SMNVEV come from the germline V gene (reference sequence). V lost 5 bases and J lost 5, with 17 bases in between. The CDR3 loop spans 15 amino acids. Here the CDR3 DNA reads TGTGCCAGCAGTACCCCAGATGCCCCGGGAGATACGCAGTATTTT. It is translated as CASSTPDAPGDTQYF.

This clone occurred once. This chain links TRBV19 with TRBJ2-7; tentative D call: TRBD1 (6 bases). From germline, CDR1 is LNHDA and CDR2 SQIVND (reference sequence). The CDR3 consists of 14 residues. V lost 7 bases and J 2 bases, leaving 15 bases between the germline ends. DNA for the CDR3: TGTGCCAGTACTACGGACAGAGCTGCCTACGAGCAGTACTTC. It codes for CASTTDRAAYEQYF. Looking up the rest from reference TRBV19 and TRBJ2-7 gives the full variable domain: DGGITQSPKYLFRKEGQNVTLSCEQNLNHDAMYWYRQDPGQGLRLIYYSQIVNDFQKGDIAEGYSVSREKKESFPLTVTSAQKNPTAFYLCASTTDRAAYEQYFGPGTRLTVT.

This chain connects TRBV7-8 to TRBJ2-1, with D unresolved. This CDR3 is built from 16 residues. Per the germline V gene, CDR1 is SGHVS and CDR2 is FQNEAQ. The ends were cut back, 1 base at V and 6 bases at J, with 16 bases in the middle. CDR3 in amino acids: CASSLELPMSFNEQFF. DNA of the CDR3: TGTGCCAGCAGCTTAGAACTACCCATGTCATTCAATGAGCAGTTCTTC.

The rearrangement links TRBV19 to TRBJ2-3, with 7 nucleotides matching TRBD1. V was clipped by 2 bases and J by 7 bases; unmatched bases: 6. The CDR3 is 14 residues long. Germline V lookup: CDR1 LNHDA, CDR2 SQIVND (reference sequence). The CDR3 nucleotides are TGTGCCAGTAGTATATTGGACAGGATTAATACGCAGTATTTT. This codes for CASSILDRINTQYF. Using reference TRBV19 and TRBJ2-3 for the parts outside the CDR3, the full variable domain is DGGITQSPKYLFRKEGQNVTLSCEQNLNHDAMYWYRQDPGQGLRLIYYSQIVNDFQKGDIAEGYSVSREKKESFPLTVTSAQKNPTAFYLCASSILDRINTQYFGPGTRLTVL.

The genes are TRBV30 and TRBJ2-7; a possible D gene is TRBD1 (6 bases). The CDR3 is 13 residues long. Looked up from germline, CDR1 is GTSNPN and CDR2 is SVGIG (reference sequence). V lost 0 bases to trimming and J lost 6 bases, with 12 bases between them. CDR3 DNA sequence: TGTGCCTGGAGTGTGGGACATGGCTCCGAGCAGTACTTC. It encodes CAWSVGHGSEQYF.

The table lists this clone with a count of one. The chain recombines TRBV5-4 with TRBJ1-3, with D tentatively TRBD1 (6 bases). Trimming pared 0 bases from V and 2 bases from J, leaving 6 bases between. This CDR3 is 14 amino acids long. Germline V gene lookup returns CDR1 SGHNT and CDR2 YYREEE (reference sequence). In DNA form, the CDR3 reads TGTGCCAGCAGCTTGGACAGGGCTGGAAACACCATATATTTT. It codes for CASSLDRAGNTIYF.

V is TRBV28 and J is TRBJ2-5; D unresolved. The V gene lost 3 bases and the J gene lost 1 base, with 12 bases spanning the gap. CDR1 is MDHEN, CDR2 SYDVKM, per germline. There are 15 residues in the CDR3. For the CDR3, the DNA is TGTGCCAGCAGTTTGTCCCTCTCTTTCCAAGAGACCCAGTACTTC. This encodes CASSLSLSFQETQYF.

The rearrangement joins TRBV4-3 to TRBJ2-7; 8 positions agree with TRBD1. V lost 4 bases, J lost 6 bases, and 11 bases stayed unmatched. Germline CDR1 is LGHNA and CDR2 is YSLEER. The CDR3 runs to 15 residues. CDR3 in amino acids: CASSPSDREDIEQYF. CDR3 coding DNA: TGCGCCAGCAGCCCATCGGACAGGGAGGACATCGAGCAGTACTTC.

The V and J genes are TRBV29-1 and TRBJ2-2; D is possibly TRBD2 (5 bases). Per germline, CDR1 SQVTM and CDR2 ANQGSEA. V was trimmed by 7 bases and J by 0 bases, leaving 12 bases between them. CDR3 size: 14 residues. CDR3 DNA sequence: TGCAGCGCAAAGAAGGGAGCGAACACCGGGGAGCTGTTTTTT. This gives the protein CSAKKGANTGELFF.

This rearrangement joins TRBV7-9 to TRBJ2-1, with a possible D match to TRBD1 (5 bases). Trimming pared 5 bases from V and 6 bases from J, leaving 11 bases between. The CDR3 loop spans 13 amino acids. In germline, CDR1 is SEHNR, CDR2 FQNEAQ (reference sequence). Here the CDR3 reads CASSPQGSNEQFF. CDR3 nucleotides: TGTGCCAGCAGCCCTCAGGGCTCCAATGAGCAGTTCTTC.

The gene calls are TRBV9 and TRBJ2-7; D is unclear. CDR1 is SGDLS, CDR2 YYNGEE, per germline. This CDR3 is 13 amino acids long. The germline V and J ends were trimmed by 0 bases and 6 bases, with 10 bases remaining between them. The CDR3 nucleotides read TGTGCCAGCAGCGTAGCTTTCCCCGGCGAGCAGTACTTC. Its translation: CASSVAFPGEQYF.

The chain links TRBV2 to TRBJ1-2, with 7 bases fitting TRBD1. This CDR3 comprises 15 residues. Germline V gives CDR1 SNHLY, CDR2 FYNNEI. The junction had 12 bases not matched to a gene; V was cut back by 4 bases and J by 7 bases. CDR3 nucleotides: TGTGCCAGCAGTGGGGGACCGGGACAGAAGGTTGGCTACACCTTC. Protein: CASSGGPGQKVGYTF. Using reference TRBV2 and TRBJ1-2 for the parts outside the CDR3, the full variable domain is EPEVTQTPSHQVTQMGQEVILRCVPISNHLYFYWYRQILGQKVEFLVSFYNNEISEKSEIFDDQFSVERPDGSNFTLKIRSTKLEDSAMYFCASSGGPGQKVGYTFGSGTRLTVV.